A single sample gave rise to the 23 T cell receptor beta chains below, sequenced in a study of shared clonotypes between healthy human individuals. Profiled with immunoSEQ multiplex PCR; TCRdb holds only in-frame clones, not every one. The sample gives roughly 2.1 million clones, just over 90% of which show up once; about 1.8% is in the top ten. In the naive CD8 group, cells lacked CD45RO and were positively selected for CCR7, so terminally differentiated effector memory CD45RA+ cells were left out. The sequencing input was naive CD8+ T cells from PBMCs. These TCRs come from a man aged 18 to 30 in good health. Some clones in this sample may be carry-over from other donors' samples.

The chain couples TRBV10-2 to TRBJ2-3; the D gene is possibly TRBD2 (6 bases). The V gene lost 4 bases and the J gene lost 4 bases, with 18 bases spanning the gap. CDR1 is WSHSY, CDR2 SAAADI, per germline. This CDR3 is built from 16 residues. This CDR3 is CASSVAAEGNSDTQYF. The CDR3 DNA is TGCGCCAGCAGTGTTGCAGCGGAGGGGAACTCAGATACGCAGTATTTT.

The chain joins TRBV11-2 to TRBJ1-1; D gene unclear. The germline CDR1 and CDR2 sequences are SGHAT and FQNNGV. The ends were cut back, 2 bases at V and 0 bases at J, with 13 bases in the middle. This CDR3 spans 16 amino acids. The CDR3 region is CASSLFTAALNTEAFF. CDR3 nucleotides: TGTGCCAGCAGCTTATTTACGGCAGCCCTGAACACTGAAGCTTTCTTT. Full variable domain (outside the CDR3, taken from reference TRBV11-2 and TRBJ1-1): EAGVAQSPRYKIIEKRQSVAFWCNPISGHATLYWYQQILGQGPKLLIQFQNNGVVDDSQLPKDRFSAERLKGVDSTLKIQPAKLEDSAVYLCASSLFTAALNTEAFFGQGTRLTVV.

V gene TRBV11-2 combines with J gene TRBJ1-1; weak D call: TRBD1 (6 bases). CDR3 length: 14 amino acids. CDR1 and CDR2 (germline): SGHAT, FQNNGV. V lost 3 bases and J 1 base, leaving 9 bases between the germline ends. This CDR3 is CASSFTGSNTEAFF. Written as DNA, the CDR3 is TGTGCCAGCAGCTTTACAGGGTCGAACACTGAAGCTTTCTTT.

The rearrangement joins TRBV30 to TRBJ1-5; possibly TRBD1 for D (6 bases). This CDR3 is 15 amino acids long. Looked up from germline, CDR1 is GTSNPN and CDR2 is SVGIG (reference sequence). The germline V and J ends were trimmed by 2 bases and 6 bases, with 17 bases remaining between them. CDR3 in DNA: TGTGCCTGGAGTAGGGCAGGGGTGGACGGTCAGCCCCAGCATTTT. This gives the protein CAWSRAGVDGQPQHF.

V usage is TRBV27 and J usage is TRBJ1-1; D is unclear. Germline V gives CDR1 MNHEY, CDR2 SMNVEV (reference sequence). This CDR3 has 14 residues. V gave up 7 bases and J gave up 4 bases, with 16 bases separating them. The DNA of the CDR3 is TGTGCCAGCAATAATATCAGGATGGGCACTGAAGCTTTCTTT. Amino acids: CASNNIRMGTEAFF.

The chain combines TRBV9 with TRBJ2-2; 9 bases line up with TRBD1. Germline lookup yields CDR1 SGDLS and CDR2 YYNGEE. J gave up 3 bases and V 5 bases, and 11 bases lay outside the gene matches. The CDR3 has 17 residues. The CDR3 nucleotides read TGTGCCAGCAGAGGGGACAGGGCGTACTTAGACACCGGGGAGCTGTTTTTT. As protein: CASRGDRAYLDTGELFF.

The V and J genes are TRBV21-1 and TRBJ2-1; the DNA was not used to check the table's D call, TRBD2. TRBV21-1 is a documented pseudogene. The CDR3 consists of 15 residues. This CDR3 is CASSNRLAGGNEQFF. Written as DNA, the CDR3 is TGTGCCAGCAGCAACCGACTAGCGGGAGGAAATGAGCAGTTCTTC.

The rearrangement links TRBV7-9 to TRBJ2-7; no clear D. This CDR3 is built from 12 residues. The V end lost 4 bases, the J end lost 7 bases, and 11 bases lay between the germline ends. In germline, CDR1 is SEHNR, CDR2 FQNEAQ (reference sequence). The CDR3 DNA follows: TGTGCCAGCAGCTGGGCGACTGGGGAGCAGTACTTC. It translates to CASSWATGEQYF. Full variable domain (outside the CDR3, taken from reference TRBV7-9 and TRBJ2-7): DTGVSQNPRHKITKRGQNVTFRCDPISEHNRLYWYRQTLGQGPEFLTYFQNEAQLEKSRLLSDRFSAERPKGSFSTLEIQRTEQGDSAMYLCASSWATGEQYFGPGTRLTVT.

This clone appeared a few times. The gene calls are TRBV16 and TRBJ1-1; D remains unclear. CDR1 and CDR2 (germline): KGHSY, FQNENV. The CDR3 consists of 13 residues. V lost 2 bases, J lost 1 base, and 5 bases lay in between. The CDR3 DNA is TGTGCCAGCAGCCAAGTACCGAACACTGAAGCTTTCTTT. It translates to CASSQVPNTEAFF.

The DNA of the CDR3 is TGTGCCAGCAGTTTATCGCAGGGGCCGAGCGACGAGCAGTACTTC. It is translated as CASSLSQGPSDEQYF. This chain joins TRBV27 and TRBJ2-7; a possible D gene is TRBD1 (6 bases). Germline lookup yields CDR1 MNHEY and CDR2 SMNVEV (reference sequence). The CDR3 totals 15 residues. V was shortened by 0 bases and J by 5 bases, with 14 bases between the two germline ends.

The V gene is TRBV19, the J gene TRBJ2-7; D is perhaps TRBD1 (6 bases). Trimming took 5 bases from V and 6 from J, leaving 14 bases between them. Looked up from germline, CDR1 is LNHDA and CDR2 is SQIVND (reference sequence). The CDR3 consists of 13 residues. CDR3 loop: CASSPIQGPEQYF. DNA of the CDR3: TGTGCCAGTAGTCCAATACAGGGTCCCGAGCAGTACTTC.

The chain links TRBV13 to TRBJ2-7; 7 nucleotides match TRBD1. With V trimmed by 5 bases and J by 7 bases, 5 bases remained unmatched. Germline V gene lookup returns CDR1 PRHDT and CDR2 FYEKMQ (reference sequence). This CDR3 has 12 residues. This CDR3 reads CASSEGQTEQYF. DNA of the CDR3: TGTGCCAGCAGCGAGGGACAGACGGAGCAGTACTTC.

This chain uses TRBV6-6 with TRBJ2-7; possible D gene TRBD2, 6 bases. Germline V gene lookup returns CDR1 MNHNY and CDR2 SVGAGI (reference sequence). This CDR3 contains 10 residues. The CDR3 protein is CAAAGNEQYF. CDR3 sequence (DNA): TGTGCAGCCGCGGGGAACGAGCAGTACTTC.

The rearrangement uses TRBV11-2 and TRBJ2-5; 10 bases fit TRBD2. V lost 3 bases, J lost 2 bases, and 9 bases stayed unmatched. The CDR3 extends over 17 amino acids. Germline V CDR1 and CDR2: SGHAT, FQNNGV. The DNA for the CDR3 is TGTGCCAGCAGCTTCCCCCCGACTAGCGGGCCTCAAGAGACCCAGTACTTC. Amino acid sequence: CASSFPPTSGPQETQYF.

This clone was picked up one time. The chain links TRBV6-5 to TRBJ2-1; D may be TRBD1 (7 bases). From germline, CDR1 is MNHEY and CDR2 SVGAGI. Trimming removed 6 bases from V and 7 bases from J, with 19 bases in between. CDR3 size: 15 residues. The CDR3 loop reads CASSPPQGGFNEQFF. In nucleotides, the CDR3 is TGTGCCAGCAGCCCTCCTCAGGGGGGATTTAATGAGCAGTTCTTC.

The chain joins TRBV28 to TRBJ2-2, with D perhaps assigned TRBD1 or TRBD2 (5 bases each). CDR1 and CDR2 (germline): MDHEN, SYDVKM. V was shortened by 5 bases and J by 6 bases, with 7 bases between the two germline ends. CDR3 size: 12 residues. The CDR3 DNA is TGTGCCAGCAGTCCGGGGCCCGGGGAGCTGTTTTTT. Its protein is CASSPGPGELFF.

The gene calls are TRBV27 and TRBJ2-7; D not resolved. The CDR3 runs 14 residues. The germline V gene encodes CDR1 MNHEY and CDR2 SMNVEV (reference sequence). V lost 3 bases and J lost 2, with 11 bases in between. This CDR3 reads CASSFGVGPYEQYF. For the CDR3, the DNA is TGTGCCAGCAGTTTTGGGGTCGGCCCCTACGAGCAGTACTTC.

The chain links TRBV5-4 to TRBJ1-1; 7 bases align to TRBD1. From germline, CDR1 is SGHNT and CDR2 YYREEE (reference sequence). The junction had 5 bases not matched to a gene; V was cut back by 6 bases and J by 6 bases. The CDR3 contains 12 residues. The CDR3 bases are TGTGCCAGCACATCAGGGGGGCCTGAAGCTTTCTTT. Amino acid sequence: CASTSGGPEAFF.

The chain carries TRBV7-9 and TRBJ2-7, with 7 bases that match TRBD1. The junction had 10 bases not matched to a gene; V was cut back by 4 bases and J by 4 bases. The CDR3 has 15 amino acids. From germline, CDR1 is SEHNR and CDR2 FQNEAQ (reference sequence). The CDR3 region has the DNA TGTGCCAGCAGCTCGACCGGGACAGCAATGTACGAGCAGTACTTC. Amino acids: CASSSTGTAMYEQYF.

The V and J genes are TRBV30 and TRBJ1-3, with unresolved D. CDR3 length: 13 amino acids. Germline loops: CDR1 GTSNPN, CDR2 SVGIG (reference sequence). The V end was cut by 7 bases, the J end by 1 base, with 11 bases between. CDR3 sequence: CASYGSSGNTIYF. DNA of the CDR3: TGTGCCTCGTACGGGTCTTCTGGAAACACCATATATTTT.

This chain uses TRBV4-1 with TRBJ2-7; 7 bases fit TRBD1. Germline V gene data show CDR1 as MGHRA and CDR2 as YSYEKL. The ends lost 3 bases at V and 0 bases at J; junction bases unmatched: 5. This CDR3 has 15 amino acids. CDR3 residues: CASSQHRDSSYEQYF. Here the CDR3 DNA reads TGCGCCAGCAGCCAGCACCGGGACAGCTCCTACGAGCAGTACTTC.

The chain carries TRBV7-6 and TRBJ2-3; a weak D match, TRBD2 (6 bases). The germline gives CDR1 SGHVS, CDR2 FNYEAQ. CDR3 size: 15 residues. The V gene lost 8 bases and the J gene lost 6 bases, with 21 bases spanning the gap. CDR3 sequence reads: CASRNSGTLGDTQYF. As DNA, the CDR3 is TGTGCCAGCCGGAATTCCGGGACTCTAGGGGATACGCAGTATTTT.

In DNA form, the CDR3 reads TGTGCCAGCAGCCCGGGGGTGTGGCAGCCCCAGCATTTT. It codes for CASSPGVWQPQHF. The chain couples TRBV27 to TRBJ1-5; maybe TRBD1 (5 bases). V was clipped by 6 bases and J by 7 bases, with 13 bases between them. Germline V lookup: CDR1 MNHEY, CDR2 SMNVEV (reference sequence). The CDR3 runs 13 residues.